Listed here are 17 T cell receptor beta chains from one sample, sequenced in a study of Ad26.COV2.S vaccination and SARS-CoV-2 variants. Method: immunoSEQ multiplex PCR; TCRdb's copy keeps in-frame clones and lacks some. The data hold about 97,000 clones, with 60% to 85% observed a single time. The sample was peripheral blood, taken after recovery from COVID-19. The receptors derive from a human donor who had recovered from COVID-19.

This chain joins TRBV9 and TRBJ2-1, with D unclear. Germline assignment: CDR1 SGDLS and CDR2 YYNGEE. The CDR3 totals 15 residues. V gave up 0 bases and J gave up 4 bases, with 11 bases separating them. The CDR3, as DNA: TGTGCCAGCAGCGTAGGAAACTTAATTTACAATGAGCAGTTCTTC. Protein product: CASSVGNLIYNEQFF.

The rearrangement uses TRBV3-1 (or the pseudogene TRBV3-2) and TRBJ1-6; 10 bases align to TRBD1. CDR1 and CDR2 from the germline V gene are LGHDT and YNNKEL (reference sequence). The J segment lost 5 bases and the V segment lost 4 bases, leaving 5 bases of the junction unmatched. The length of the CDR3 is 16 residues. The CDR3 bases are TGTGCCAGCAGCCTACGCGGGACAGGGGATAATTCACCCCTCCACTTT. Encoded protein: CASSLRGTGDNSPLHF.

This clone has only one observation. The rearrangement joins TRBV2 to TRBJ2-7; D gene uncertain. The CDR3 is made up of 13 amino acids. Germline values: CDR1 SNHLY, CDR2 FYNNEI. Trimming shortened V by 3 bases and J by 3 bases, and 9 bases separated the two germline ends. This CDR3 is CASSEPYRYEQYF. The CDR3 DNA reads as TGTGCCAGCAGTGAGCCCTACCGCTACGAGCAGTACTTC.

The V gene is TRBV6-4, the J gene TRBJ2-2, with D perhaps TRBD2 (6 bases). Trimming stripped 3 bases from V and 4 bases from J, with 9 bases between. The CDR3 is made up of 14 amino acids. The germline V gene encodes CDR1 MRHNA and CDR2 SNTAGT. CDR3 nucleotide sequence: TGTGCCAGCAGTGAGAGCGGGTTCACCGGGGAGCTGTTTTTT. Encoded protein: CASSESGFTGELFF.

The rearrangement joins TRBV28 to TRBJ1-1; D ambiguous. The CDR3 totals 11 residues. CDR1 is MDHEN, CDR2 SYDVKM, per germline. Trimming stripped 5 bases from V and 7 bases from J, with 8 bases between. The CDR3 region is CASSLTREAFF. CDR3 sequence (DNA): TGTGCCAGCAGTCTGACACGTGAAGCTTTCTTT.

The chain has TRBV28 and TRBJ1-2; 7 positions match TRBD1. From germline, CDR1 is MDHEN and CDR2 SYDVKM. The CDR3 contains 15 residues. V was clipped by 7 bases and J by 4 bases; unmatched bases: 12. CDR3 region: CASMLNQGTAYGYTF. The CDR3 nucleotides are TGTGCCAGCATGCTTAACCAGGGGACAGCCTATGGCTACACCTTC.

A remark on this clone: This CDR3 is also generated by other DNA sequences in the sample. The genes are TRBV6-1 and TRBJ2-7, with a weak D call TRBD1 (5 bases). The CDR3 is made up of 13 amino acids. Germline values: CDR1 MNHNS, CDR2 SASEGT. V lost 1 base and J lost 4, with 8 bases in between. The CDR3 spells CASSEGTKYEQYF. The CDR3 DNA reads as TGTGCCAGCAGTGAAGGGACAAAGTACGAGCAGTACTTC.

This sequence joins TRBV6-2 or TRBV6-3 and TRBJ1-6, with 7 bases that match TRBD1. Germline CDR1 and CDR2: MNHEY and SVGEGT. This CDR3 comprises 16 residues. Trimming cost V 2 bases and J 6 bases; bases outside gene matches: 7. This chain's CDR3 is CASSYLLGQTNSPLHF. DNA of the CDR3: TGTGCCAGCAGTTACCTCTTGGGACAGACTAATTCACCCCTCCACTTT.

V gene TRBV5-1 combines with J gene TRBJ2-6; D gene ambiguous. The V end was cut by 5 bases, the J end by 0 bases, with 12 bases between. In germline, CDR1 is SGHRS, CDR2 YFSETQ. There are 16 residues in the CDR3. The CDR3 reads CASRAQVSSGANVLTF. CDR3 nucleotides: TGCGCCAGCAGGGCTCAGGTGAGCTCTGGGGCCAACGTCCTGACTTTC.

The chain couples TRBV6-5 to TRBJ1-3, with D unclear. V was clipped by 5 bases and J by 4 bases, with 9 bases between them. CDR3 length equals 13 residues. Germline CDR1 and CDR2: MNHEY and SVGAGI. The CDR3 DNA sequence: TGTGCCAGCAGTAGGGAAAAGGGAAACACCATATATTTT. Its translation is CASSREKGNTIYF.

V and J are TRBV5-6 and TRBJ1-5, with TRBD1 as a possible D gene (5 bases). Germline V gene lookup returns CDR1 SGHDT and CDR2 YYEEEE. This CDR3 has 15 residues. Trimming removed 5 bases at V and 2 bases at J, with 14 bases between. CDR3 in DNA: TGTGCCAGCAGTTCGGGTCTGGGGGGCAATCAGCCCCAGCATTTT. This sequence encodes CASSSGLGGNQPQHF.

The chain joins TRBV2 to TRBJ2-7, with D perhaps matching TRBD2 (5 bases). This CDR3 has 13 amino acids. The V end was cut by 4 bases, the J end by 1 base, with 8 bases between. Germline loops: CDR1 SNHLY, CDR2 FYNNEI. The CDR3 DNA reads as TGTGCCAGCAGTGGGGAGATTTCCTACGAGCAGTACTTC. It codes for CASSGEISYEQYF.

The chain is built from TRBV7-2 and TRBJ2-5; TRBD2 matches at 10 bases. This CDR3 comprises 15 residues. Germline assignment: CDR1 SGHTA and CDR2 FQGNSA. V was clipped by 4 bases and J by 3 bases; unmatched bases: 5. The CDR3 spells CASSSRLAGKETQYF. CDR3 coding DNA: TGTGCCAGCAGCTCCAGACTAGCGGGTAAAGAGACCCAGTACTTC.

This clone was seen only once. The CDR3 region is CASSSGQGNQPQHF. As DNA, the CDR3 is TGTGCCAGCAGTTCCGGACAGGGCAATCAGCCCCAGCATTTT. The chain carries TRBV7-2 and TRBJ1-5, with 7 bases aligning to TRBD1. The CDR3 length is 14 residues. With V trimmed by 6 bases and J by 2 bases, 4 bases remained unmatched. The germline gives CDR1 SGHTA, CDR2 FQGNSA.

The chain employs TRBV5-4 and TRBJ2-1; 8 bases map to TRBD1. The CDR3 covers 16 residues. V gave up 4 bases and J gave up 4 bases; unmatched junction bases: 10. Germline-derived CDR1 and CDR2 are SGHNT and YYREEE (reference sequence). As DNA, the CDR3 is TGTGCCAGCAGCCTCCTCGTGGACAGGGAATACAATGAGCAGTTCTTC. Protein product: CASSLLVDREYNEQFF.

V and J are TRBV12-2 and TRBJ1-6. TRBV12-2 is a pseudogene. The CDR3 contains 17 residues. The CDR3 protein is CASRLDRRGAVDSPLHF. CDR3 DNA sequence: TGTGCAAGTCGCTTAGACAGGAGGGGGGCGGTAGATTCACCCCTCCACTTT.

This clone turned up a few times. V and J are TRBV11-2 and TRBJ2-1; 11 bases agree with TRBD1. The CDR3 has 16 amino acids. From germline, CDR1 is SGHAT and CDR2 FQNNGV. The J segment lost 8 bases and the V segment lost 5 bases, leaving 11 bases of the junction unmatched. CDR3 nucleotides: TGTGCCAGCAGCGTAAGCCCGGGACAGGGGGGGGATGAGCAGTTCTTC. This gives the protein CASSVSPGQGGDEQFF. Together with reference TRBV11-2 and TRBJ2-1, the CDR3 gives the full variable domain: EAGVAQSPRYKIIEKRQSVAFWCNPISGHATLYWYQQILGQGPKLLIQFQNNGVVDDSQLPKDRFSAERLKGVDSTLKIQPAKLEDSAVYLCASSVSPGQGGDEQFFGPGTRLTVL.